In its sample, the clone carrying this T cell receptor (beta chain) was seen a few times. From germline, CDR1 is MRHNA and CDR2 SNTAGT. The V segment lost 0 bases and the J segment 4 bases; nucleotides outside the gene matches: 5. The CDR3 consists of 16 residues. The source of the sample is a study of shared clonotypes between healthy human individuals. Produced via immunoSEQ multiplex PCR; TCRdb's table is partial and in-frame only. The repertoire holds around 720,000 clones, with around 73% as singletons. Sequenced material: memory CD4+ T cells sorted from blood. Subset denoted: CD45RA-negative fraction. The V and J genes are TRBV6-4 and TRBJ2-1; 8 nucleotides agree with TRBD2. This receptor was obtained from a woman aged 30 to 39 in good health. CDR3 in amino acids: CASSDSGTRNYNEQFF. CDR3 bases: TGTGCCAGCAGTGACTCCGGGACTAGAAATTACAATGAGCAGTTCTTC.